This passage covers 20 T cell receptor beta chains from one sample sequenced in a study of blood T cells in healthy people across ages. Sample-barcoded 5' priming and a J-beta primer mix drove a second PCR of about 6 to 11 cycles. Via MiXCR, TCRdb re-called the 5' RACE reads, giving one row per CDR3 protein. The data show about 830,000 distinct CDR3 sequences, under 80% seen once. The sample taken for sequencing was blood. These receptors were taken from a young man in good health.

This clonotype was seen more than once but under ten times. This rearrangement joins TRBV10-3 to TRBJ2-3; TRBD2 is a possible D gene (5 bases). The CDR3 covers 13 residues. The V end was cut by 4 bases, the J end by 4 bases, with 9 bases between. Per the germline V gene, CDR1 is ENHRY and CDR2 is SYGVKD. The CDR3 spells CAISVGAADTQYF. CDR3 nucleotides: TGTGCCATCAGTGTGGGAGCGGCAGATACGCAGTATTTT.

This sequence joins TRBV7-8 and TRBJ2-7; the D gene is possibly TRBD2 (5 bases). Germline V gene lookup returns CDR1 SGHVS and CDR2 FQNEAQ. The CDR3 runs 12 residues. Trimming shortened V by 1 base and J by 7 bases, and 8 bases separated the two germline ends. In DNA form, the CDR3 reads TGTGCCAGCAGCTTAGTTAGGGAGGAGCAGTACTTC. This codes for CASSLVREEQYF.

This clonotype was seen ten or more times. J is TRBJ2-7 and V is TRBV6-2 or TRBV6-3, with 7 bases fitting TRBD1. The CDR3 length is 14 residues. Germline values: CDR1 MNHEY, CDR2 SVGEGT. V shed 10 bases and J 6 bases; nucleotides not matched to a gene: 15. The chain's CDR3 is CATCPGTEATEQYF. The CDR3 nucleotides read TGTGCCACCTGCCCCGGGACAGAAGCCACCGAGCAGTACTTC.

This chain links TRBV7-2 with TRBJ2-1; 7 nucleotides align to TRBD2. The CDR3 runs to 13 residues. Germline loops: CDR1 SGHTA, CDR2 FQGNSA. The trim removed 5 bases at V and 8 bases at J, leaving 6 bases unmatched. The CDR3 sequence is CASSRGRDYEQFF. The CDR3 region has the DNA TGTGCCAGCAGCCGGGGGAGGGACTATGAGCAGTTCTTC.

V is TRBV4-3 and J is TRBJ2-4; no reliable D call. Trimming pared 4 bases from V and 13 bases from J, leaving 23 bases between. CDR1 is LGHNA, CDR2 YSLEER, per germline. The CDR3 consists of 15 residues. The CDR3 region has the DNA TGCGCCAGCAGCCCCTTCCTGCTAGTCTCAGAGATCCAGTACTTC. Translating it yields CASSPFLLVSEIQYF.

The chain has TRBV25-1 and TRBJ2-5, with 7 bases aligning to TRBD2. Germline CDR1 and CDR2: MGHDK and SYGVNS. The CDR3 runs to 15 residues. After removal of 1 base from V and 0 bases from J, the junction contained 2 bases not matched to a gene. CDR3 bases: TGTGCCAGCAGTGAATGGGGGGGAAACCAAGAGACCCAGTACTTC. This encodes CASSEWGGNQETQYF.

This clonotype has just a few counts. This chain uses TRBV7-2 with TRBJ2-3, with D unresolved. V shed 2 bases and J shed 6 bases, with 9 bases lying between them. Germline V gives CDR1 SGHTA, CDR2 FQGNSA. The CDR3 is 13 amino acids. Here the CDR3 DNA reads TGTGCCAGCAGCTTATGGTCCAGGGATACGCAGTATTTT. It is translated as CASSLWSRDTQYF.

V is TRBV29-1 and J is TRBJ1-2; D is perhaps TRBD1 (5 bases). Germline V gene lookup returns CDR1 SQVTM and CDR2 ANQGSEA. The CDR3 is 12 amino acids. Trimming removed 7 bases from V and 7 bases from J, with 16 bases in between. In DNA, the CDR3 is TGCAGCGCGAAGACAGCCAACGGTGGCTACACCTTC. Translating gives CSAKTANGGYTF.

This clonotype was picked up a small number of times. V and J are TRBV5-1 and TRBJ2-1; TRBD1 is a possible D gene (7 bases). Between the trimmed V and J ends, which lost 1 base and 3 bases, there was a span of 20 bases. This CDR3 contains 18 residues. The germline V gene has CDR1 SGHRS and CDR2 YFSETQ. CDR3 DNA: TGCGCCAGCAGCTTGAATTGGCAGGGGGGAAAGATCTACAATGAGCAGTTCTTC. Translating it yields CASSLNWQGGKIYNEQFF.

This chain links TRBV4-3 with TRBJ1-1; D gene uncertain. Trimming removed 0 bases from V and 0 bases from J, with 11 bases in between. This CDR3 has 16 amino acids. Per the germline V gene, CDR1 is LGHNA and CDR2 is YSLEER. The CDR3 loop is CASSQDVWEVNTEAFF. DNA of the CDR3: TGCGCCAGCAGCCAAGATGTGTGGGAAGTGAACACTGAAGCTTTCTTT.

The gene calls are TRBV18 and TRBJ2-3; either TRBD1 or TRBD2 may supply D (5 bases each). CDR3 length: 17 amino acids. V was cut by 4 bases and J by 6 bases, with 23 bases left in between. Germline V gene lookup returns CDR1 KGHSH and CDR2 LQKENI. CDR3 in DNA: TGTGCCAGCTCACGGGAAGCAGGGACCATAGAGGGGGATACGCAGTATTTT. It encodes CASSREAGTIEGDTQYF.

The J gene is TRBJ2-1, the V gene TRBV29-1; D tentatively fits TRBD1 or TRBD2 (5 bases each). Trimming stripped 6 bases from V and 8 bases from J, with 17 bases between. Per the germline V gene, CDR1 is SQVTM and CDR2 is ANQGSEA. The CDR3 runs 13 residues. CDR3 sequence: CSVPHILGDEQFF. CDR3 nucleotide sequence: TGCAGCGTCCCCCATATTCTGGGGGATGAGCAGTTCTTC.

The V and J genes are TRBV7-2 and TRBJ2-3; D possibly uses TRBD1 or TRBD2 (6 bases each). The CDR3 covers 14 residues. Trimming shortened V by 4 bases and J by 3 bases, and 11 bases separated the two germline ends. The germline gives CDR1 SGHTA, CDR2 FQGNSA. CDR3 amino acids: CASSWRGATDTQYF. The CDR3 DNA is TGTGCCAGCAGCTGGAGGGGGGCAACAGATACGCAGTATTTT.

This clonotype was seen more than once but under ten times. A much larger clone lies a single base off, so this may be a read error. The chain is built from TRBV5-1 and TRBJ2-6; no clear D. The germline gives CDR1 SGHRS, CDR2 YFSETQ. The CDR3 runs 17 residues. V dropped 0 bases and J dropped 0 bases, with 10 bases sitting between them. CDR3 sequence reads: CASSLVESSSGANVLTF. The CDR3 DNA sequence: TGCGCCAGCAGCTTGGTTGAGTCAAGCTCTGGGGCCAACGTCCTGACTTTC.

The rearrangement uses TRBV11-2 and TRBJ2-3, with D hard to call. Trimming left V 4 bases short and J 4 bases short, with 15 bases between. Germline V gene sequence: CDR1 SGHAT, CDR2 FQNNGV. This CDR3 spans 15 amino acids. The DNA for the CDR3 is TGTGCCAGCAGCTCTGACCAGATTCGGGCAGATACGCAGTATTTT. It encodes CASSSDQIRADTQYF. The full variable domain, its missing parts supplied by reference TRBV11-2 and TRBJ2-3, is EAGVAQSPRYKIIEKRQSVAFWCNPISGHATLYWYQQILGQGPKLLIQFQNNGVVDDSQLPKDRFSAERLKGVDSTLKIQPAKLEDSAVYLCASSSDQIRADTQYFGPGTRLTVL.

V gene TRBV29-1 combines with J gene TRBJ2-3, with 7 bases matching TRBD2. The trim removed 7 bases at V and 4 bases at J, leaving 14 bases unmatched. The CDR3 loop spans 15 amino acids. From germline, CDR1 is SQVTM and CDR2 ANQGSEA. The DNA for the CDR3 is TGCAGCGCCGAAGGCGGGACCCGGGAGGCAGATACGCAGTATTTT. Its translation: CSAEGGTREADTQYF.

The chain couples TRBV10-3 to TRBJ2-7; 7 bases align to TRBD1. V trimming: 0 bases; J trimming: 2 bases; junction bases outside the gene matches: 4. This CDR3 contains 15 residues. In germline, CDR1 is ENHRY, CDR2 SYGVKD. The CDR3 loop is CAISESQGRTYEQYF. CDR3 bases: TGTGCCATCAGTGAGTCACAGGGGCGGACCTACGAGCAGTACTTC.

The chain carries TRBV25-1 and TRBJ1-1; a weak D match, TRBD1 (5 bases). CDR3 length: 13 amino acids. The V gene lost 7 bases and the J gene lost 10 bases, with 19 bases spanning the gap. Germline CDR1 and CDR2: MGHDK and SYGVNS. The DNA for the CDR3 is TGTGCCAGCACTAATCGGCCAGGGTCGGGAGCTTTCTTT. Amino acid sequence: CASTNRPGSGAFF.

In this sample, this clonotype turned up a few times. V usage is TRBV6-5 and J usage is TRBJ2-1; weak D call: TRBD1 (7 bases). V lost 6 bases to trimming and J lost 5 bases, with 17 bases between them. Germline V gene data show CDR1 as MNHEY and CDR2 as SVGAGI. CDR3 length equals 15 residues. This chain's CDR3 is CASREGGGDHNEQFF. In DNA, the CDR3 is TGTGCCAGCAGGGAAGGGGGCGGGGATCACAATGAGCAGTTCTTC.

This clonotype came up a few times. V and J are TRBV7-9 and TRBJ2-7; possibly TRBD1 for D (6 bases). V was shortened by 5 bases and J by 5 bases, with 16 bases between the two germline ends. Germline CDR1 is SEHNR and CDR2 is FQNEAQ (reference sequence). This CDR3 is 14 amino acids long. The DNA of the CDR3 is TGTGCCAGCAGCCAGGGGCTCAAGAGCCACGAGCAGTACTTC. As protein: CASSQGLKSHEQYF.